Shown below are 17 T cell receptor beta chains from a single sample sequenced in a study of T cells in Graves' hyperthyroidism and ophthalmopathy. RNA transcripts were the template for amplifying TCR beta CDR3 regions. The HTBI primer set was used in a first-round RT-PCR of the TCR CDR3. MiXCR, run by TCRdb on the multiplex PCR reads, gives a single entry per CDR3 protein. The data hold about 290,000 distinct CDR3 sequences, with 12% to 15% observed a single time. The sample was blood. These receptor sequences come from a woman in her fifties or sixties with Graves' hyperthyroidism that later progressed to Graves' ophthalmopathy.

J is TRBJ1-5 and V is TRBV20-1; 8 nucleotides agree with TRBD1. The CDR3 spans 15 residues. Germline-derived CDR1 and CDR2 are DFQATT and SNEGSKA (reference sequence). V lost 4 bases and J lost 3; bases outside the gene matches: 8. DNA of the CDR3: TGCAGTGCTAAGGGACAGGTAATTTCCAATCAGCCCCAGCATTTT. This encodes CSAKGQVISNQPQHF.

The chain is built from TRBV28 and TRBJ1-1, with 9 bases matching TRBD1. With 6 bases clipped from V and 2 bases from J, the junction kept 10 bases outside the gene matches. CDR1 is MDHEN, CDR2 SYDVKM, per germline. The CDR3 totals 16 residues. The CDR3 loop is CASSSIWDRDNTEAFF. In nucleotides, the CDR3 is TGTGCCAGCAGCTCTATTTGGGACAGGGACAACACTGAAGCTTTCTTT.

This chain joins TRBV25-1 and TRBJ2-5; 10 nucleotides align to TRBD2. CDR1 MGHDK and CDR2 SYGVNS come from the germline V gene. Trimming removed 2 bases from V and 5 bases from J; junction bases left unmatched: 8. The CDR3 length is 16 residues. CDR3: CASSEPAGGVRETQYF. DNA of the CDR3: TGTGCCAGCAGTGAACCAGCGGGAGGGGTACGGGAGACCCAGTACTTC.

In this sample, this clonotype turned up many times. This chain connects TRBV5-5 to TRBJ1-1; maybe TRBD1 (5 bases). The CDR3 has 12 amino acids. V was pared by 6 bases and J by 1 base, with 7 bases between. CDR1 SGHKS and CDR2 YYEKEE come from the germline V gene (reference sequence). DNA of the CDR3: TGTGCCAGCACCCAGGGGAACACTGAAGCTTTCTTT. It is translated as CASTQGNTEAFF.

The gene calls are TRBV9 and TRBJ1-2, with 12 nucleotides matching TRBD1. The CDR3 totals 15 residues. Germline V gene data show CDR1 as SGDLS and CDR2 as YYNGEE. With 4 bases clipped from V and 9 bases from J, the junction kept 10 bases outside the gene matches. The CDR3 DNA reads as TGTGCCAGCAGCACAGGGACAGGGGGCAGTAGGAGCTACACCTTC. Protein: CASSTGTGGSRSYTF.

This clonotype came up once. The CDR3 DNA is TGCAGCGTTGCTAGGGACTCTGGGGCCAACGTCCTGACTTTC. Its translation: CSVARDSGANVLTF. V is TRBV29-1 and J is TRBJ2-6; no firm D call. The CDR3 is made up of 14 amino acids. V lost 4 bases and J 0 bases, leaving 7 bases between the germline ends. Germline lookup yields CDR1 SQVTM and CDR2 ANQGSEA.

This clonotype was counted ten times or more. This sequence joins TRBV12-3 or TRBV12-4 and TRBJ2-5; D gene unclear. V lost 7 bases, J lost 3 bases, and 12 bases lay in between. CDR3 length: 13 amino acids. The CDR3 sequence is CASTWGRKETQYF. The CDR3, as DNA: TGTGCCAGCACCTGGGGTAGGAAAGAGACCCAGTACTTC.

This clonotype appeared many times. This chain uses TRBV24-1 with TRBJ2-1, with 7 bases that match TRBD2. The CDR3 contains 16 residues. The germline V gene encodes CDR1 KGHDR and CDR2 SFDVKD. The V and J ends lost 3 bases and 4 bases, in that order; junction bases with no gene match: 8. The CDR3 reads CATSDRLARSYNEQFF. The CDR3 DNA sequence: TGTGCCACCAGTGATCGACTAGCAAGAAGTTACAATGAGCAGTTCTTC.

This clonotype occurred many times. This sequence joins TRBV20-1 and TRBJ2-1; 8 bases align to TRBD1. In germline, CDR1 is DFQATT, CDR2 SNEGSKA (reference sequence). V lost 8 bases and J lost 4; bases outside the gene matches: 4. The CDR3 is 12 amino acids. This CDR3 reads CSRTGRYNEQFF. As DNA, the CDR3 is TGCAGTCGGACAGGGCGGTACAATGAGCAGTTCTTC.

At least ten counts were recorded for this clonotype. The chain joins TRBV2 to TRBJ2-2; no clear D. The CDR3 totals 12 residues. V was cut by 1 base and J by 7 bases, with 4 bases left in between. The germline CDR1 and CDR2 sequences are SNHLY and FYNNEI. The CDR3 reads CASSEGFGELFF. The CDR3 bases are TGTGCCAGCAGTGAAGGGTTCGGGGAGCTGTTTTTT.

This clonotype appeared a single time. CDR3 sequence (DNA): TGTGCCAGCTTCACAATCGGTGAAAAACTGTTTTTT. It encodes CASFTIGEKLFF. The chain links TRBV6-4 to TRBJ1-4; D is ambiguous. The CDR3 is 12 residues long. Trimming took 8 bases from V and 7 from J, leaving 11 bases between them. The germline V gene encodes CDR1 MRHNA and CDR2 SNTAGT.

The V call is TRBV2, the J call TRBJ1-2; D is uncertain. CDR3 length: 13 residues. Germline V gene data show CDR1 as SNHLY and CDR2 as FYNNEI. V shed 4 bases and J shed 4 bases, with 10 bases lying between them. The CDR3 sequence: CASSGWATYGYTF. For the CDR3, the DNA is TGTGCCAGCAGTGGATGGGCGACCTATGGCTACACCTTC.

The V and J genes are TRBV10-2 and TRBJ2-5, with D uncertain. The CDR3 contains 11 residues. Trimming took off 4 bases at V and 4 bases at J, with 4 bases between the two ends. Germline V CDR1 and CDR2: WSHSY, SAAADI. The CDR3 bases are TGCGCCAGCAGTGGCTCAGAGACCCAGTACTTC. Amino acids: CASSGSETQYF.

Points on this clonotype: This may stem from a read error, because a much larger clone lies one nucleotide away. The CDR3: CSATPLAGVSTGTQYF. CDR3 DNA sequence: TGCAGTGCTACACCCCTAGCGGGAGTGAGCACAGGTACGCAGTATTTT. The chain has TRBV20-1 and TRBJ2-3, with 10 bases fitting TRBD2. The CDR3 has 16 amino acids. CDR1 and CDR2 (germline): DFQATT, SNEGSKA (reference sequence).

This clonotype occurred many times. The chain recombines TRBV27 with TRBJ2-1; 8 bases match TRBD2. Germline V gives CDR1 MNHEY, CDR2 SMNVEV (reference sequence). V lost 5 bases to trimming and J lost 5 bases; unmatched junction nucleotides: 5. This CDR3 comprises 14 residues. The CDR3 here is CASSPGSGNNEQFF. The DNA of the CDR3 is TGTGCCAGCAGTCCGGGTAGCGGGAACAATGAGCAGTTCTTC.

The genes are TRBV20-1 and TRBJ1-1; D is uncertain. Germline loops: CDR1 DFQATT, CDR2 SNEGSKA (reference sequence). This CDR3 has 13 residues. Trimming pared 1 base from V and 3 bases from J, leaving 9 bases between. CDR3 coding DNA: TGCAGTGCTAGAGGCGGGTATGACACTGAAGCTTTCTTT. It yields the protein CSARGGYDTEAFF.

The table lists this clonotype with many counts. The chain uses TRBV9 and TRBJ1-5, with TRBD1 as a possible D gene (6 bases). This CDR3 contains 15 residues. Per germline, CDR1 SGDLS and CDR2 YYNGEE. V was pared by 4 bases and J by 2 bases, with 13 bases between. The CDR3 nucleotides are TGTGCCAGCAGCCCCACAGGGACGGGCAATCAGCCCCAGCATTTT. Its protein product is CASSPTGTGNQPQHF.